Shown below are 9 T cell receptor beta chains from a single sample sequenced in a study of T cell changes during pregnancy in multiple sclerosis. Here immunoSEQ multiplex PCR was the method, and the copy in TCRdb shows in-frame clones only, minus some. Of around 40,000 clones listed, roughly 87% were seen once; the top ten hold roughly 1.3%. The sequences come from CD4+ T cells from peripheral blood mononuclear cells, collected in the first trimester of pregnancy. These receptors all come from a female donor with multiple sclerosis, enrolled in a pregnancy study.

V gene TRBV5-1 combines with J gene TRBJ2-5; the match to TRBD1 covers 9 bases. V trimming: 0 bases; J trimming: 5 bases; junction bases outside the gene matches: 5. CDR1 is SGHRS and CDR2 is YFSETQ in the germline V gene. The CDR3 is made up of 15 amino acids. The CDR3 sequence is CASSLGGQGSETQYF. DNA of the CDR3: TGCGCCAGCAGCTTGGGGGGACAGGGTAGTGAGACCCAGTACTTC.

The chain joins TRBV5-1 to TRBJ1-3; 10 positions agree with TRBD1. Trimming cost V 3 bases and J 0 bases; bases outside gene matches: 9. Germline-derived CDR1 and CDR2 are SGHRS and YFSETQ. The CDR3 loop spans 18 amino acids. DNA for the CDR3: TGCGCCAGCAGCTCCTGGGACAGGGGCCGACCCTCTGGAAACACCATATATTTT. Its translation is CASSSWDRGRPSGNTIYF. The full variable domain, with the rest looked up from reference TRBV5-1 and TRBJ1-3, is KAGVTQTPRYLIKTRGQQVTLSCSPISGHRSVSWYQQTPGQGLQFLFEYFSETQRNKGNFPGRFSGRQFSNSRSEMNVSTLELGDSALYLCASSSWDRGRPSGNTIYFGEGSWLTVV.

This chain connects TRBV7-9 to TRBJ1-5, with TRBD1 matching 9 bases. This CDR3 is built from 15 residues. Germline V gives CDR1 SEHNR, CDR2 FQNEAQ (reference sequence). Trimming cost V 5 bases and J 0 bases; bases outside gene matches: 2. The CDR3 DNA sequence: TGTGCCAGCAGCCAGGACAGGGGTAGCAATCAGCCCCAGCATTTT. It specifies CASSQDRGSNQPQHF.

V and J are TRBV28 and TRBJ2-4; TRBD2 matches at 15 bases. The V gene's germline CDR1 is MDHEN and CDR2 SYDVKM. Trimming took 6 bases from V and 6 from J; bases not matched to a gene: 9. The CDR3 consists of 17 residues. The CDR3 spells CASSPLGTSGRSNIQYF. The CDR3 DNA sequence: TGTGCCAGCAGCCCTTTAGGGACTAGCGGGAGGTCAAACATTCAGTACTTC. Looking up the rest from reference TRBV28 and TRBJ2-4 gives the full variable domain: DVKVTQSSRYLVKRTGEKVFLECVQDMDHENMFWYRQDPGLGLRLIYFSYDVKMKEKGDIPEGYSVSREKKERFSLILESASTNQTSMYLCASSPLGTSGRSNIQYFGAGTRLSVL.

V is TRBV2 and J is TRBJ2-6; D is unclear. The length of the CDR3 is 19 residues. Trimming cost V 7 bases and J 0 bases, with 22 bases left between them. Germline CDR1 is SNHLY and CDR2 is FYNNEI. The CDR3 spells CASTPRRLPEHSGANVLTF. The CDR3 coding sequence is TGTGCCAGCACGCCTAGGAGACTCCCGGAGCACTCTGGGGCCAACGTCCTGACTTTC.

The rearrangement joins TRBV4-2 to TRBJ2-1, with 7 bases lining up with TRBD2. In germline, CDR1 is LGHNA, CDR2 YNFKEQ. J lost 10 bases, V lost 8 bases, and 8 bases had no gene match. This CDR3 is 12 amino acids long. The CDR3 loop is CASRTAGDEQFF. In DNA form, the CDR3 reads TGTGCCAGCCGGACGGCGGGAGACGAGCAGTTCTTC.

The J gene is TRBJ1-5, the V gene TRBV5-6; D gene uncertain. CDR3 length: 16 residues. V was shortened by 0 bases and J by 4 bases, with 14 bases between the two germline ends. The V gene's germline CDR1 is SGHDT and CDR2 YYEEEE. The CDR3 region is CASSLDGGIGNQPQHF. The CDR3 DNA follows: TGTGCCAGCAGCTTGGATGGAGGTATAGGAAATCAGCCCCAGCATTTT.

V gene TRBV27 combines with J gene TRBJ2-1; D perhaps matches TRBD2 (5 bases). The V end was cut by 4 bases, the J end by 4 bases, with 23 bases between. Looked up from germline, CDR1 is MNHEY and CDR2 is SMNVEV (reference sequence). The CDR3 contains 18 residues. The CDR3: CASSSLGGPTILYNEQFF. The CDR3 nucleotides are TGTGCCAGCAGTTCCTTGGGCGGGCCAACGATATTATACAATGAGCAGTTCTTC.

V usage is TRBV7-2 and J usage is TRBJ2-1; TRBD1 aligns across 9 bases. V shed 6 bases and J 7 bases; nucleotides not matched to a gene: 10. The CDR3 is 15 residues long. Germline V gene sequence: CDR1 SGHTA, CDR2 FQGNSA. CDR3 sequence: CASSKTVGQGNEQFF. The CDR3, as DNA: TGTGCCAGCAGTAAGACCGTTGGACAGGGGAATGAGCAGTTCTTC.